This T cell receptor (beta chain) was found in a study of blood T cell repertoires in COVID-19. About the research overall: Sites in the United States, Italy and Spain provided acute and convalescent COVID-19 samples. In each case, the material was cDNA or gDNA derived from T cells, B-cell-depleted T cells, or PBMCs.

In the original processing: Counts of nucleated cells, estimated from reference gene primer amplification, were obtained. Generated by immunoSEQ multiplex PCR, the TCRdb table keeps only in-frame clones and is missing some. That table furnishes V, J and clone size, whereas the DNA furnished D and trimming. This table holds about 190,000 clones, 75% to 90% found once. The germline gives CDR1 MDHEN, CDR2 SYDVKM. There are 13 residues in the CDR3. V lost 6 bases and J lost 8, with 16 bases in between. What was sequenced was peripheral blood. This sequence was found in a man aged 25-40 years with acute or convalescent COVID-19. The rearrangement uses TRBV28 and TRBJ1-2; no clear D gene. This CDR3 is CASRAYSIVGYTF. CDR3 bases: TGTGCCAGCAGGGCATACAGTATCGTGGGCTACACCTTC.